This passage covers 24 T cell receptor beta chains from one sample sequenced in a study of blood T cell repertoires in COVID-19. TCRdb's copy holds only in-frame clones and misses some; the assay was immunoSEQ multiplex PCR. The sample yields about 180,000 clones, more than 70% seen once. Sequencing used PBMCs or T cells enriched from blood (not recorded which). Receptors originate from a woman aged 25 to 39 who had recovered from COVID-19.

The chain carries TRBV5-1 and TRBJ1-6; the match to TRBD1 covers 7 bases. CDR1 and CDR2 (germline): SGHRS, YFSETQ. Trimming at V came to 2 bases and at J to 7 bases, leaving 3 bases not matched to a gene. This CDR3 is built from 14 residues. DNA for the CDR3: TGCGCCAGCAGCTTCAGAGGGGGCAATTCACCCCTCCACTTT. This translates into CASSFRGGNSPLHF.

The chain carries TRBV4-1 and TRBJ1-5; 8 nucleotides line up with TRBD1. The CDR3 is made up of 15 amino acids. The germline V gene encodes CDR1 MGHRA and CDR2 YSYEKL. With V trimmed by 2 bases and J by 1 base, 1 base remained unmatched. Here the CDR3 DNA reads TGCGCCAGCAGCCAACAGGGGGCGAGCAATCAGCCCCAGCATTTT. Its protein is CASSQQGASNQPQHF.

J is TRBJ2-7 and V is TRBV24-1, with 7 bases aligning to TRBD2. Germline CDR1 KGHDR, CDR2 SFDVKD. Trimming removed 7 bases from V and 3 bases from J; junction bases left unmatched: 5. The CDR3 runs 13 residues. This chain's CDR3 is CATSHSGGYEQYF. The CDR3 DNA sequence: TGTGCCACCAGCCACTCGGGGGGCTACGAGCAGTACTTC.

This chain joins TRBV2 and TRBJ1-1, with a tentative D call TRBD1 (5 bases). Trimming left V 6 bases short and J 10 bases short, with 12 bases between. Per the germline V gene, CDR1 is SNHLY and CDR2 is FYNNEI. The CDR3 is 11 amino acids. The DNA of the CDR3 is TGTGCCAGCAGCGGGGGAGTAGGAGCTTTCTTT. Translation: CASSGGVGAFF.

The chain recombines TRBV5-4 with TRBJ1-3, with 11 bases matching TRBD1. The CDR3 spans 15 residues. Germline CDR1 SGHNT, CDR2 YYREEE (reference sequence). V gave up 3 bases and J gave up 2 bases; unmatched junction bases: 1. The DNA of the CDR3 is TGTGCCAGCAGCTGGACAGGGGGCACTGGAAACACCATATATTTT. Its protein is CASSWTGGTGNTIYF.

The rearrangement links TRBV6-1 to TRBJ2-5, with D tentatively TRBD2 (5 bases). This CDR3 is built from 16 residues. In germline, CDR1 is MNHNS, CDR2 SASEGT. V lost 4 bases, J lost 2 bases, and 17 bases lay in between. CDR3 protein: CASSVWARTGQETQYF. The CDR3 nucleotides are TGTGCCAGCAGTGTGTGGGCTCGAACGGGGCAAGAGACCCAGTACTTC.

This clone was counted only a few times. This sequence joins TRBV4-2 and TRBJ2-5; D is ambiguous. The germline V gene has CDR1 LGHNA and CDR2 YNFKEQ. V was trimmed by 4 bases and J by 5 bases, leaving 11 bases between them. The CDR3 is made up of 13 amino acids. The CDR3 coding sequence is TGTGCCAGCAGCCTCACGACTGTGGAGACCCAGTACTTC. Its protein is CASSLTTVETQYF.

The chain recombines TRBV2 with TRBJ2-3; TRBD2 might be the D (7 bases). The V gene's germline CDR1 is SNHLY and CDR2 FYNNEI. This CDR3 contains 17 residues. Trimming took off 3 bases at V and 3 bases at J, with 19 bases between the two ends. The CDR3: CASSDGGAGVETDTQYF. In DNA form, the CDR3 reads TGTGCCAGCAGTGATGGGGGGGCAGGTGTTGAAACAGATACGCAGTATTTT.

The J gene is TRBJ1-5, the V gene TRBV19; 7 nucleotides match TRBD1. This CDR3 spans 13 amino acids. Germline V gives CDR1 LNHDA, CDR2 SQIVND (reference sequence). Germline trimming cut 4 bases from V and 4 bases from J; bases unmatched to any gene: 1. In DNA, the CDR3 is TGTGCCAGTAGTAAACAGGGGAATCAGCCCCAGCATTTT. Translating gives CASSKQGNQPQHF.

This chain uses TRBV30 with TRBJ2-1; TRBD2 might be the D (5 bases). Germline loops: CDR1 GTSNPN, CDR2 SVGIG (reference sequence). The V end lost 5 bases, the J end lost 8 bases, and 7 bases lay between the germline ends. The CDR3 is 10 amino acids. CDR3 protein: CAWGSYEQFF. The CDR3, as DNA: TGTGCCTGGGGGAGTTATGAGCAGTTCTTC.

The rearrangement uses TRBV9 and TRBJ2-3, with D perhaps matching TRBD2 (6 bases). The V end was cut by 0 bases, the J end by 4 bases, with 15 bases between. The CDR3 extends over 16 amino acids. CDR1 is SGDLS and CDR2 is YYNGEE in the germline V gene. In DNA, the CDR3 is TGTGCCAGCAGCGTAGATTACGGGAGAGGGGCAGATACGCAGTATTTT. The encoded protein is CASSVDYGRGADTQYF.

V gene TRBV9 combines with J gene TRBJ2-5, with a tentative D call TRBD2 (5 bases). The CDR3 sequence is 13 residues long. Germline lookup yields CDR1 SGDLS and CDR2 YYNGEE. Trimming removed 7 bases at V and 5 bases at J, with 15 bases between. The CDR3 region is CASAGLDWETQYF. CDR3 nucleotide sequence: TGTGCCAGCGCCGGACTTGACTGGGAGACCCAGTACTTC.

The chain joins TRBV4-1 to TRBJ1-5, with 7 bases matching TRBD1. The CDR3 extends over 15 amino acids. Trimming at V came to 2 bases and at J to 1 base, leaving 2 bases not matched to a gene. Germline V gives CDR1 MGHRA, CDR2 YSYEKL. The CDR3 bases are TGCGCCAGCAGCCAACCGACAGGGAGCAATCAGCCCCAGCATTTT. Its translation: CASSQPTGSNQPQHF.

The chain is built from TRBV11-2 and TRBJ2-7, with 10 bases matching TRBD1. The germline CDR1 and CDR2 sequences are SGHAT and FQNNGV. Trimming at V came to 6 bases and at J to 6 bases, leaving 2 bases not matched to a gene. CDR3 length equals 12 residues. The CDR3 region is CASSGQGGEQYF. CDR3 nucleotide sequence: TGTGCCAGCAGTGGACAGGGGGGCGAGCAGTACTTC.

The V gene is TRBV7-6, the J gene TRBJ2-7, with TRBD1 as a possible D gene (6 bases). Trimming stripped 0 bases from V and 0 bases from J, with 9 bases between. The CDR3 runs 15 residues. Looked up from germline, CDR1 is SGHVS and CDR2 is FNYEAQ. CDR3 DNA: TGTGCCAGCAGCTTAGCGACGGACAGCTCCTACGAGCAGTACTTC. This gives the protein CASSLATDSSYEQYF.

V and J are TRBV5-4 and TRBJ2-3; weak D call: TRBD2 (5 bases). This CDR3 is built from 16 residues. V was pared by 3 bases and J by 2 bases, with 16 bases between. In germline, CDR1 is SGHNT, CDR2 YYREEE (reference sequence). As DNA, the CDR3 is TGTGCCAGCAGCTCCGGACTCACCGAGCCCACAGATACGCAGTATTTT. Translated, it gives CASSSGLTEPTDTQYF. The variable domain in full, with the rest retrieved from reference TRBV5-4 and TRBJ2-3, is ETGVTQSPTHLIKTRGQQVTLRCSSQSGHNTVSWYQQALGQGPQFIFQYYREEENGRGNFPPRFSGLQFPNYSSELNVNALELDDSALYLCASSSGLTEPTDTQYFGPGTRLTVL.

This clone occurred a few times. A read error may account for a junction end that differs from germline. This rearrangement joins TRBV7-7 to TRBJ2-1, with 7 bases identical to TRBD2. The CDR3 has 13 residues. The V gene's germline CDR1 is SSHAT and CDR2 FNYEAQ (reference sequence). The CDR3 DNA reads TGTGCTAGCAGCTTAGGTAGGGAGGGTGAGCAGTTCTTC. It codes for CASSLGREGEQFF.

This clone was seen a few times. CDR3 nucleotide sequence: TGTGCCAGCAAGTTCGGGGGACTGAACACTGAAGCTTTCTTT. Its translation is CASKFGGLNTEAFF. This chain joins TRBV27 and TRBJ1-1; the D gene is possibly TRBD1 (5 bases). CDR1 and CDR2 from the germline V gene are MNHEY and SMNVEV (reference sequence). The CDR3 contains 14 residues. V lost 7 bases, J lost 0 bases, and 12 bases lay in between.

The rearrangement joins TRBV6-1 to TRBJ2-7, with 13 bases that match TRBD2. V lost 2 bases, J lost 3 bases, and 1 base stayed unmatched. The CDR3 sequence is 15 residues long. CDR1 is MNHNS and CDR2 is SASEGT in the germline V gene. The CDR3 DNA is TGTGCCAGCAGTGAAAGGACTAGCGGGAGCTACGAGCAGTACTTC. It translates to CASSERTSGSYEQYF.

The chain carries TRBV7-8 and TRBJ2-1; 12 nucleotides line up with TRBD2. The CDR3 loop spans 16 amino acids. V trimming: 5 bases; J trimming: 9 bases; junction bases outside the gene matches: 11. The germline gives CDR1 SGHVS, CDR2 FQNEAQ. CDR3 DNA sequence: TGTGCCAGCAGCAGCGGACTAGCGGGGATGTGGGGTGAGCAGTTCTTC. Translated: CASSSGLAGMWGEQFF.

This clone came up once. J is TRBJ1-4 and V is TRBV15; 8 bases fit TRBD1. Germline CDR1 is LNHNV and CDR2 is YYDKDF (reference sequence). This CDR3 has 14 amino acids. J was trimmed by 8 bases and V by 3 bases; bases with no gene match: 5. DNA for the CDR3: TGTGCCACCAGCAGGCCGGGACAGGTGGAAAAACTGTTTTTT. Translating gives CATSRPGQVEKLFF.

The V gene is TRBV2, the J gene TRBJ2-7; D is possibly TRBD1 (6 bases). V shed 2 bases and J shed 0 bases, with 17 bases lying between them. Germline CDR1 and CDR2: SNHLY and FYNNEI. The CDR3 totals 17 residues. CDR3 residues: CASSEWFADSSSYEQYF. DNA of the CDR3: TGTGCCAGCAGTGAATGGTTTGCGGACAGCAGCTCCTACGAGCAGTACTTC. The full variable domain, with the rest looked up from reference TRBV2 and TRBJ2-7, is EPEVTQTPSHQVTQMGQEVILRCVPISNHLYFYWYRQILGQKVEFLVSFYNNEISEKSEIFDDQFSVERPDGSNFTLKIRSTKLEDSAMYFCASSEWFADSSSYEQYFGPGTRLTVT.

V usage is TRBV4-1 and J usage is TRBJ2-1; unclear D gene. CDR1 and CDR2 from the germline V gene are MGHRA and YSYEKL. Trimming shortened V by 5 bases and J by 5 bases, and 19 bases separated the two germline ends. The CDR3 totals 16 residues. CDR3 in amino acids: CASSSNFRRRDNEQFF. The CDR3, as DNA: TGCGCCAGCAGCTCCAATTTCCGGCGGAGAGACAATGAGCAGTTCTTC.

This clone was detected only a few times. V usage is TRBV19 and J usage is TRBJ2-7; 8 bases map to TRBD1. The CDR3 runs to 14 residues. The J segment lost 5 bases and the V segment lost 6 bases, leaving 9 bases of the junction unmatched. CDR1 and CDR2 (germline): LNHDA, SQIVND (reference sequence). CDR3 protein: CASRLTGVNNEQYF. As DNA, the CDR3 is TGTGCCAGTAGATTGACAGGGGTAAACAACGAGCAGTACTTC.